This entry lists 2 T cell receptor beta chains sequenced from one sample in a study of T cell responses to AZD1222 COVID-19 vaccine. Assay: immunoSEQ multiplex PCR; the TCRdb copy retains only in-frame clones and omits some. The table records 200,000 or so clones, 85% to 95% of them present only once. The material sequenced was peripheral blood, taken on day 0 of AZD1222 vaccination. The receptor set was obtained from an adult in good health.

This clone has a single count. The V and J genes are TRBV4-3 and TRBJ2-7; D might be TRBD2 (6 bases). The CDR3 is made up of 17 amino acids. Germline V gene data show CDR1 as LGHNA and CDR2 as YSLEER. V lost 1 base to trimming and J lost 0 bases, with 16 bases between them. The CDR3 here is CASSQGTGTLSSYEQYF. CDR3 DNA: TGCGCCAGCAGCCAAGGAACCGGGACTCTAAGCTCCTACGAGCAGTACTTC.

The chain employs TRBV4-1 and TRBJ1-6; possibly TRBD1 for D (5 bases). Germline loops: CDR1 MGHRA, CDR2 YSYEKL. The CDR3 length is 17 residues. The ends were cut back, 1 base at V and 6 bases at J, with 16 bases in the middle. The CDR3 spells CASSQVPRDWTNSPLHF. CDR3 in DNA: TGCGCCAGCAGCCAAGTCCCCCGGGACTGGACTAATTCACCCCTCCACTTT.